These 20 T cell receptor beta chains originate from one sample sequenced in a study of blood T cell repertoires in COVID-19. Profiled with immunoSEQ multiplex PCR; TCRdb holds only in-frame clones, not every one. Counted here are tens of thousands of clones, more than 65% occurring once; the ten biggest clones make up around 27%. Sample: peripheral blood. Receptor source: a man older than 75 with acute or convalescent COVID-19.

This clone was seen only once. The chain uses TRBV6-5 and TRBJ1-2; a possible D gene is TRBD1 (6 bases). Germline CDR1 MNHEY, CDR2 SVGAGI. Trimming took off 8 bases at V and 4 bases at J, with 14 bases between the two ends. The CDR3 is 13 residues long. The CDR3 DNA reads as TGTGCCAGCGGGCAGGGGAACTCCTATGGCTACACCTTC. Protein product: CASGQGNSYGYTF.

This clone occurred a few times. This chain uses TRBV3-1 (or the pseudogene TRBV3-2) with TRBJ2-1; TRBD2 matches at 9 bases. The CDR3 is 19 residues long. Germline V gene sequence: CDR1 LGHDT, CDR2 YNNKEL (reference sequence). J was trimmed by 3 bases and V by 0 bases; bases with no gene match: 12. The CDR3: CASSQDGARGGRIYNEQFF. DNA of the CDR3: TGTGCCAGCAGCCAAGATGGGGCGCGGGGGGGCCGGATCTACAATGAGCAGTTCTTC.

The chain uses TRBV21-1 and TRBJ1-5; the DNA was not used to check the table's D call, TRBD1. TRBV21-1 represents a pseudogene. The CDR3 extends over 13 amino acids. CDR3 DNA: TGTGCCAGCAGCAAAGGGGCCAATCAGCCCCAGCATTTT. Translated: CASSKGANQPQHF.

In nucleotides, the CDR3 is TGTGCCAGCTCTTGGACAGGGGAAGAAGACGAGCAGTACTTC. This encodes CASSWTGEEDEQYF. This chain uses TRBV18 with TRBJ2-7; TRBD1 agrees at 9 bases. V shed 6 bases, J shed 5 bases, and the junction held 8 bases outside the gene matches. The CDR3 is 14 residues long. Germline CDR1 is KGHSH and CDR2 is LQKENI. The full variable domain, in which reference TRBV18 and TRBJ2-7 provide the parts outside the CDR3, is NAGVMQNPRHLVRRRGQEARLRCSPMKGHSHVYWYRQLPEEGLKFMVYLQKENIIDESGMPKERFSAEFPKEGPSILRIQQVVRGDSAAYFCASSWTGEEDEQYFGPGTRLTVT.

The DNA of the CDR3 is TGTGCCAGCAGGCGACAGGGGAGTAATTCACCCCTCCACTTT. This gives the protein CASRRQGSNSPLHF. This chain uses TRBV27 with TRBJ1-6, with 8 bases lining up with TRBD1. This CDR3 comprises 14 residues. The V gene end was trimmed by 6 bases and the J gene end by 6 bases; junction bases not matched to a gene: 4. Germline loops: CDR1 MNHEY, CDR2 SMNVEV (reference sequence).

The chain employs TRBV30 and TRBJ2-3; D might be TRBD2 (6 bases). This CDR3 is built from 13 residues. Germline CDR1 reads GTSNPN; CDR2 reads SVGIG (reference sequence). Trimming removed 2 bases from V and 4 bases from J, with 10 bases in between. The CDR3 reads CAWSPGTPDTQYF. The CDR3 coding sequence is TGTGCCTGGAGTCCGGGGACTCCAGATACGCAGTATTTT. The full variable domain, its missing parts supplied by reference TRBV30 and TRBJ2-3, is SQTIHQWPATLVQPVGSPLSLECTVEGTSNPNLYWYRQAAGRGLQLLFYSVGIGQISSEVPQNLSASRPQDRQFILSSKKLLLSDSGFYLCAWSPGTPDTQYFGPGTRLTVL.

The V gene is TRBV28, the J gene TRBJ2-7; 12 bases are shared with TRBD1. Germline trimming cut 7 bases from V and 3 bases from J; bases unmatched to any gene: 7. The CDR3 covers 15 residues. In germline, CDR1 is MDHEN, CDR2 SYDVKM. The CDR3 nucleotides read TGTGCCAGCACCACCGGGACAGGGGGCATCTACGAGCAGTACTTC. It encodes CASTTGTGGIYEQYF.

This chain uses TRBV7-2 with TRBJ2-1; 7 positions agree with TRBD2. The CDR3 has 14 amino acids. The V and J ends lost 3 bases and 4 bases, in that order; junction bases with no gene match: 3. Per germline, CDR1 SGHTA and CDR2 FQGNSA. DNA for the CDR3: TGTGCCAGCAGCTTTGAAGCGGGGTACAATGAGCAGTTCTTC. This codes for CASSFEAGYNEQFF.

In its sample, this clone was seen once. This chain uses TRBV19 with TRBJ2-2; tentative D call: TRBD2 (7 bases). The V gene's germline CDR1 is LNHDA and CDR2 SQIVND (reference sequence). This CDR3 has 15 residues. The V and J ends lost 2 bases and 7 bases respectively, with 14 bases between them. The DNA of the CDR3 is TGTGCCAGTAGTATACAAGGACTAGGGGGCGGGGAGCTGTTTTTT. Amino acids: CASSIQGLGGGELFF.

The rearrangement joins TRBV2 to TRBJ2-1, with D possibly matching TRBD2 (6 bases). Trimming removed 3 bases at V and 4 bases at J, with 13 bases between. This CDR3 has 15 amino acids. Germline CDR1 and CDR2: SNHLY and FYNNEI. In nucleotides, the CDR3 is TGTGCCAGCAGTGATTATAGCGGAGGGTACAATGAGCAGTTCTTC. Its protein is CASSDYSGGYNEQFF.

This rearrangement joins TRBV5-1 to TRBJ2-7; 8 bases align to TRBD2. Germline CDR1 reads SGHRS; CDR2 reads YFSETQ. V gave up 0 bases and J gave up 6 bases; unmatched junction bases: 5. CDR3 length: 14 residues. The CDR3 DNA reads as TGCGCCAGCAGCTTGGACCCCAGCGGGGGCGAGCAGTACTTC. This codes for CASSLDPSGGEQYF. The full variable domain, rest sourced from reference TRBV5-1 and TRBJ2-7, is KAGVTQTPRYLIKTRGQQVTLSCSPISGHRSVSWYQQTPGQGLQFLFEYFSETQRNKGNFPGRFSGRQFSNSRSEMNVSTLELGDSALYLCASSLDPSGGEQYFGPGTRLTVT.

This rearrangement joins TRBV29-1 to TRBJ2-3; 8 nucleotides align to TRBD1. Germline V CDR1 and CDR2: SQVTM, ANQGSEA. This CDR3 has 19 amino acids. V lost 6 bases to trimming and J lost 0 bases; unmatched junction nucleotides: 20. This CDR3 is CSVSGGEALPSSSTDTQYF. CDR3 bases: TGCAGCGTCTCAGGGGGCGAAGCGCTACCTTCATCTAGCACAGATACGCAGTATTTT.

This chain links TRBV11-1 with TRBJ1-1; D ambiguous. This CDR3 has 15 residues. With 1 base removed from V and 0 bases from J, the gap between germline ends came to 9 bases. In germline, CDR1 is SGHAT, CDR2 FQDESV (reference sequence). CDR3 DNA: TGTGCCAGCAGCTTAGGATCAGGCTTGAACACTGAAGCTTTCTTT. Translating gives CASSLGSGLNTEAFF.

This clone was seen once. The V call is TRBV3-1 (or the pseudogene TRBV3-2), the J call TRBJ1-3; D uncertain. V gave up 1 base and J gave up 0 bases, with 10 bases separating them. The V gene's germline CDR1 is LGHDT and CDR2 YNNKEL (reference sequence). This CDR3 comprises 16 residues. The CDR3 loop reads CASSQGIRSSGNTIYF. The CDR3 nucleotides read TGTGCCAGCAGCCAAGGGATCCGGAGCTCTGGAAACACCATATATTTT.

The chain uses TRBV9 and TRBJ1-1; 7 bases fit TRBD1. The CDR3 length is 13 residues. Trimming at V came to 6 bases and at J to 4 bases, leaving 6 bases not matched to a gene. From germline, CDR1 is SGDLS and CDR2 YYNGEE. CDR3 region: CASTGQLGTEAFF. The CDR3 DNA reads as TGTGCCAGCACGGGACAGCTTGGCACTGAAGCTTTCTTT.

The rearrangement uses TRBV5-1 and TRBJ2-1, with 12 bases aligning to TRBD2. Germline CDR1 SGHRS, CDR2 YFSETQ. The ends lost 4 bases at V and 9 bases at J; junction bases unmatched: 11. The CDR3 spans 16 residues. The CDR3 spells CASSQQTSGSSTEQFF. The CDR3 bases are TGCGCCAGCAGCCAACAGACTAGCGGGAGTTCGACTGAGCAGTTCTTC. The variable domain in full, with the rest retrieved from reference TRBV5-1 and TRBJ2-1, is KAGVTQTPRYLIKTRGQQVTLSCSPISGHRSVSWYQQTPGQGLQFLFEYFSETQRNKGNFPGRFSGRQFSNSRSEMNVSTLELGDSALYLCASSQQTSGSSTEQFFGPGTRLTVL.

This clone has just one count. The chain links TRBV29-1 to TRBJ2-5, with D possibly TRBD2 on 5 matching bases. The CDR3 runs to 10 residues. V dropped 7 bases and J dropped 5 bases, with 8 bases sitting between them. Germline-derived CDR1 and CDR2 are SQVTM and ANQGSEA. CDR3 in amino acids: CSGGIETQYF. The DNA for the CDR3 is TGCAGCGGAGGGATCGAGACCCAGTACTTC.

V usage is TRBV5-5 and J usage is TRBJ1-1; 12 bases are a match to TRBD1. The CDR3 length is 17 residues. J was trimmed by 2 bases and V by 1 base; bases with no gene match: 6. Germline V gives CDR1 SGHKS, CDR2 YYEKEE (reference sequence). Here the CDR3 reads CASSLWGTGGLNTEAFF. In DNA form, the CDR3 reads TGTGCCAGCAGCTTGTGGGGGACAGGGGGCTTAAACACTGAAGCTTTCTTT.

V is TRBV5-1 and J is TRBJ1-5; TRBD1 aligns across 9 bases. Germline loops: CDR1 SGHRS, CDR2 YFSETQ. The CDR3 spans 15 residues. V was clipped by 0 bases and J by 5 bases; unmatched bases: 3. The CDR3 protein is CASSLATGGDQPQHF. The CDR3 DNA is TGCGCCAGCAGCTTGGCCACAGGGGGCGATCAGCCCCAGCATTTT.

The V gene is TRBV10-3, the J gene TRBJ2-5, with 12 bases fitting TRBD1. CDR3 size: 19 residues. Germline assignment: CDR1 ENHRY and CDR2 SYGVKD. The ends lost 0 bases at V and 5 bases at J; junction bases unmatched: 13. In nucleotides, the CDR3 is TGTGCCATCAGTGAGTCCCTGGGACAGGGGGCGAGTTTGAAGGAGACCCAGTACTTC. This gives the protein CAISESLGQGASLKETQYF.